A selection of T cell receptor beta chains follows, all from one sample in a study of blood T cell repertoires in COVID-19. This table comes from immunoSEQ multiplex PCR, and its TCRdb copy is limited to in-frame clones, with some not included. Among about 120,000 clones listed, 70% to 85% were seen once. Sequences were obtained from peripheral blood. These receptors were collected from a man in his fifties or sixties with acute or convalescent COVID-19. Both conserved end residues are trimmed from each CDR3. Fields, in order: CDR3 length, V gene, J gene, CDR3 protein.

12	TRBV7-9	TRBJ1-2	ASSLDRASLGYT
14	TRBV5-1	TRBJ2-2	ASSPRTGGAGGELF
13	TRBV28	TRBJ1-6	ASRSPGQGYSPLH
9	TRBV20-1	TRBJ2-7	SAPGFYEQY
12	TRBV6-5	TRBJ2-1	ASSYSRDYNEQF
12	TRBV7-9	TRBJ2-2	ASSSAGSTGELF
14	TRBV5-1	TRBJ2-3	ASSFGPGLAADTQY
15	TRBV9	TRBJ2-3	ASSERGTSGITDTQY
12	TRBV4-1	TRBJ2-7	ASKPGQGSYEQY
14	TRBV9	TRBJ1-2	ASSVAAGTGFRGYT
15	TRBV7-9	TRBJ1-1	ASRPTGYGTVETEAF
13	TRBV5-1	TRBJ1-6	ASSGTGGSDSPLH
12	TRBV19	TRBJ1-2	ASSIGASKDGYT
13	TRBV27	TRBJ1-1	ASSDAWGLKGEAF
15	TRBV7-9	TRBJ1-4	ASSLGNSLVTNEKLF
13	TRBV12-2	TRBJ1-1	ASRLPRTGGPEAF
13	TRBV5-1	TRBJ1-3	ATGKTGPLGNTIY
15	TRBV7-9	TRBJ2-1	ASSLESRGSSYNEQF